This T cell receptor beta chain comes out of a study of T-cell reconstitution after alpha-beta-depleted transplantation in children. In its sample, this clonotype was seen many times. The antigen remains unidentified. Unique molecular identifiers tagged the TCRbeta library. TCRdb recomputed calls from the PCR reads with MiXCR, one row per CDR3 protein. This table has just over 200,000 distinct CDR3 sequences, around 7.7% appearing once. General study points: Among T cells one year after transplant, newly produced cells accounted for most counts and diversity. Surviving recipient T cells and thymic progenitors accounted for the high day-60 TCRbeta diversity observed in some patients. After transplant, at about two months, alpha-beta T cells were reportedly derived from several hundred expanded graft clones.

The sequenced sample was PBMCs, mostly from graft donor cells, obtained 360 days after TCRalphabeta/CD19-depleted stem cell transplant. This TCR derives from a male patient aged 2 to 9 who had a stem cell transplant for acute myeloid leukemia, so the T cells may come from the graft donor.

Here the CDR3 reads CSASKGLGNTEAFF. CDR3 in DNA: TGCAGTGCTAGCAAGGGGTTGGGGAACACTGAAGCTTTCTTT. The chain joins TRBV20-1 to TRBJ1-1; D possibly corresponds to TRBD1 (5 bases). The germline V gene has CDR1 DFQATT and CDR2 SNEGSKA (reference sequence). The CDR3 covers 14 residues. V lost 3 bases to trimming and J lost 1 base, with 12 bases between them.